The text below deals with one T cell receptor (beta chain). The data stem from a study of blood T cell repertoires in COVID-19. Study background: From the United States, Italy and Spain came samples of acute and convalescent COVID-19. PBMCs, B-cell-depleted T cells, or T cells provided the cDNA or gDNA that made up the material.

CDR1 is SGDLS and CDR2 is YYNGEE in the germline V gene. This CDR3 is 13 amino acids long. Germline trimming cut 0 bases from V and 11 bases from J; bases unmatched to any gene: 5. Data came from immunoSEQ multiplex PCR; TCRdb stores just in-frame clones and leaves some out. Counted here are 200,000 or so clones, approximately 81% occurring once; the ten biggest clones make up under 12%. Sequencing was carried out using peripheral blood. The source of this sequence is a woman of 80 years or more with COVID-19, enrolled during active disease. The chain couples TRBV9 to TRBJ2-3; 8 bases map to TRBD1. In DNA form, the CDR3 reads TGTGCCAGCAGCGTAGAGGTACAGGGGGGGCAGTATTTT. Its protein product is CASSVEVQGGQYF.